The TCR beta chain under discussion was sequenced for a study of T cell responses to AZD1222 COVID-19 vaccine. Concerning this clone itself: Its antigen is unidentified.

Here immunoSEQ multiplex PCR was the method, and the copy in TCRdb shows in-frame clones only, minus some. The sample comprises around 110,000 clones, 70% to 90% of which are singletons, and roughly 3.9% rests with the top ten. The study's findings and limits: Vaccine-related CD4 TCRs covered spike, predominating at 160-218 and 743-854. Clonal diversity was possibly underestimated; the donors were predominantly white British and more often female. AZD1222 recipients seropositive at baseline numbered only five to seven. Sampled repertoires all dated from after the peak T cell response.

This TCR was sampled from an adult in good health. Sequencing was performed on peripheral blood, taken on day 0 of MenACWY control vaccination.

The CDR3 DNA follows: TGTGCCACCAGGACAGGGGGCCGGTGGTCCTACGAGCAGTACTTC. Translating gives CATRTGGRWSYEQYF. This rearrangement joins TRBV24-1 to TRBJ2-7, with 10 bases identical to TRBD1. Losses at the gene ends were 7 bases for V and 1 base for J; bases not matched to a gene: 6. The germline gives CDR1 KGHDR, CDR2 SFDVKD. The CDR3 sequence is 15 residues long.